This T cell receptor beta chain was recovered during a study of shared T cell receptors in the human thymus. The CDR3 has 14 residues. Germline CDR1 SGHTA, CDR2 FQGNSA. Trimming pared 5 bases from V and 5 bases from J, leaving 15 bases between. Using immunoSEQ multiplex PCR, the repertoire was profiled, and TCRdb retains in-frame clones only, with some absent. Of roughly 710,000 clones listed, approximately 85% are singletons. These data were likewise used in another study, on human thymus T cells.

The genes are TRBV7-2 and TRBJ2-5; D is undetermined. This TCR derives from a girl under three years old with a congenital heart defect. The sample consisted of thymocytes. The CDR3: CASSISTGSETQYF. CDR3 sequence (DNA): TGTGCCAGCAGCATATCGACTGGATCGGAGACCCAGTACTTC.